The rows below give T cell receptor beta chains drawn from one sample of a study of T cells in Graves' hyperthyroidism and ophthalmopathy. TCRdb redid the calling of the multiplex PCR reads with MiXCR, one entry per CDR3 protein. The repertoire holds hundreds of thousands of distinct CDR3 sequences, with 15% as singletons. Sequences were obtained from blood. These receptors came from a woman aged 30 to 39 with Graves' hyperthyroidism. CDR3s include the opening cysteine and the closing phenylalanine or tryptophan. A D gene is named only where the DNA matches it firmly. Some rows have no size entry. The others give once, few or many, or a class for an expanded clone.

>TRBV12-3/TRBV12-4|TRBD1|many|TRBJ1-6
CASSGNRGRNSPLHF
TGTGCCAGCAGTGGAAACAGGGGCAGGAATTCACCCCTCCACTTT
>TRBV11-3|TRBD2|NA|TRBJ2-2
CASSLGLALAGELFF
TGTGCCAGCAGCTTAGGACTAGCGTTGGCCGGGGAGCTGTTTTTT
>TRBV20-1|NA|few|TRBJ2-4
CSAESAAKNIQYF
TGCAGTGCAGAGTCGGCAGCCAAAAACATTCAGTACTTC
>TRBV30|NA|NA|TRBJ1-5
CAWGRVSNQPQHF
TGTGCCTGGGGCAGGGTAAGCAATCAGCCCCAGCATTTT
>TRBV28|TRBD1|many|TRBJ1-4
CASSPSTGGRGTNEKLFF
TGTGCCAGCAGTCCGAGCACAGGGGGCCGTGGAACTAATGAAAAACTGTTTTTT
>TRBV5-1|NA|many|TRBJ2-7
CASSFSGDPYEQYF
TGCGCCAGCAGCTTCTCGGGGGATCCCTACGAGCAGTACTTC
>TRBV5-1|NA|few|TRBJ2-2
CASSLLLTIAGELFF
TGCGCCAGCAGCTTGCTGTTGACAATCGCCGGGGAGCTGTTTTTT
>TRBV30|NA|many|TRBJ1-1
CAWSTPGTAFF
TGTGCCTGGAGTACGCCAGGGACGGCTTTCTTT
>TRBV20-1|TRBD2|NA|TRBJ2-5
CSARDLQREIQETQYF
TGCAGTGCTAGAGATCTGCAGCGGGAGATCCAAGAGACCCAGTACTTC
>TRBV10-3|NA|few|TRBJ2-2
CATRIRDTGELFF
TGTGCCACGCGAATCAGAGACACCGGGGAGCTGTTTTTT
>TRBV10-3|NA|many|TRBJ1-5
CAISEGSDSNQPQHF
TGTGCCATCAGTGAAGGGTCAGATAGCAATCAGCCCCAGCATTTT
>TRBV28|NA|many|TRBJ2-7
CASSFLRAYEQYF
TGTGCCAGCAGTTTTTTGAGGGCCTACGAGCAGTACTTC
>TRBV2|NA|many|TRBJ2-7
CASSHRLQSSYEQYF
TGTGCCAGCAGTCATCGACTGCAGAGCTCCTACGAGCAGTACTTC
>TRBV20-1|TRBD2|NA|TRBJ2-5
CSARPVSGRGGETQYF
TGCAGTGCTAGACCCGTTAGCGGGAGAGGGGGAGAGACCCAGTACTTC
>TRBV7-9|TRBD2|many|TRBJ2-1
CASSLVASGGSYNEQFF
TGTGCCAGCAGCTTAGTGGCTAGCGGGGGATCCTACAATGAGCAGTTCTTC
>TRBV7-2|NA|few|TRBJ2-7
CASGGAYPSYEQYF
TGTGCCAGCGGTGGGGCTTACCCTTCCTACGAGCAGTACTTC
>TRBV6-2/TRBV6-3|TRBD2|NA|TRBJ2-3
CASSYSVAGVLNTQYF
TGTGCCAGCAGTTACTCGGTAGCGGGCGTCCTAAATACGCAGTATTTT
>TRBV29-1|TRBD2|NA|TRBJ2-1
CSVPLAGGSYNEQFF
TGCAGCGTTCCCCTAGCGGGAGGTTCCTACAATGAGCAGTTCTTC
>TRBV29-1|NA|NA|TRBJ2-6
CSVKGPGANVLTF
TGCAGCGTTAAAGGGCCTGGGGCCAACGTCCTGACTTTC
>TRBV3-1|TRBD2|many|TRBJ2-3
CASSQPRDYSTDTQYF
TGTGCCAGCAGCCAACCGCGGGACTATAGCACAGATACGCAGTATTTT
>TRBV7-9|NA|many|TRBJ2-3
CASSEGGLRTDTQYF
TGTGCCAGCAGCGAAGGTGGACTACGCACAGATACGCAGTATTTT
>TRBV6-1|TRBD1|many|TRBJ2-7
CASSGTGQSYYEQYF
TGTGCCAGCAGTGGGACGGGACAGTCCTACTACGAGCAGTACTTC
>TRBV28|NA|few|TRBJ2-6
CASSPRVSGANVLTF
TGTGCCAGCAGTCCCAGGGTTTCTGGGGCCAACGTCCTGACTTTC
>TRBV24-1|TRBD2|few|TRBJ2-2
CATSDREGSNTGELFF
TGTGCCACCAGTGATCGGGAGGGATCGAACACCGGGGAGCTGTTTTTT
>TRBV7-9|NA|NA|TRBJ1-1
CASSFVRINTEAFF
TGTGCCAGCAGCTTTGTAAGAATAAACACTGAAGCTTTCTTT
>TRBV20-1|TRBD2|many|TRBJ2-7
CSALAGLAYEQYF
TGCAGTGCTTTAGCGGGCCTCGCCTACGAGCAGTACTTC
>TRBV29-1|NA|NA|TRBJ1-2
CSVDSRVPYGYTF
TGCAGCGTTGATAGCAGGGTCCCTTATGGCTACACCTTC
>TRBV30|NA|many|TRBJ1-4
CAWSVLGLGEKLFF
TGTGCCTGGAGTGTATTGGGATTAGGTGAAAAACTGTTTTTT
>TRBV4-1|NA|few|TRBJ2-3
CASSQVPFGGAIHTQYF
TGCGCCAGCAGCCAAGTCCCCTTTGGGGGAGCTATACATACGCAGTATTTT
>TRBV12-3/TRBV12-4|TRBD1|many|TRBJ1-2
CATKQGTIDGYTF
TGTGCCACCAAACAGGGGACGATCGATGGCTACACCTTC
>TRBV6-9|TRBD2|NA|TRBJ2-7
CASSYSRGEGFYEQYF
TGTGCCAGCAGTTATTCGCGGGGGGAAGGGTTCTACGAGCAGTACTTC
>TRBV12-3/TRBV12-4|NA|many|TRBJ1-1
CATIPGGVTEAFF
TGTGCCACCATACCCGGAGGGGTCACTGAAGCTTTCTTT
>TRBV5-4|NA|few|TRBJ2-2
CASSFDLEIGELFF
TGTGCCAGCAGCTTCGACCTAGAGATCGGGGAGCTGTTTTTT
>TRBV24-1|TRBD2|NA|TRBJ2-7
CATSDSGTSGTTYEQYF
TGTGCCACCAGTGACTCCGGGACTAGCGGGACGACCTACGAGCAGTACTTC
>TRBV4-1|NA|NA|TRBJ2-7
CASSHRSAPYEQYF
TGTGCCAGCAGCCACCGGTCGGCCCCCTACGAGCAGTACTTC
>TRBV19|TRBD2|NA|TRBJ2-7
CASRKRGLAGDGYEQYF
TGTGCCAGCAGAAAGAGGGGGCTAGCGGGAGATGGTTACGAGCAGTACTTC
>TRBV6-1|NA|NA|TRBJ1-1
CATQASTNTEAFF
TGTGCCACCCAGGCCTCTACCAACACTGAAGCTTTCTTT
>TRBV28|TRBD1|NA|TRBJ1-2
CASNIRGRRYGYTF
TGTGCCAGCAACATTAGGGGGCGGCGGTATGGCTACACCTTC
>TRBV20-1|TRBD2|many|TRBJ2-3
CSAQTSGRAGSTDTQYF
TGCAGTGCTCAGACTAGCGGGAGGGCCGGTAGCACAGATACGCAGTATTTT
>TRBV15|NA|NA|TRBJ2-3
CATSFGRKGTDTQYF
TGTGCCACCAGTTTCGGTCGAAAGGGCACAGATACGCAGTATTTT
>TRBV6-1|TRBD2|few|TRBJ2-5
CASTSGGRETQYF
TGTGCCAGCACCTCGGGGGGGAGGGAGACCCAGTACTTC
>TRBV15|NA|NA|TRBJ2-1
CATSRDPPRALSSYNEQFF
TGTGCCACCAGCAGAGATCCTCCCAGGGCTCTCAGCTCCTACAATGAGCAGTTCTTC
>TRBV7-3|NA|few|TRBJ2-1
CASSMRQDNEQFF
TGTGCCAGCAGCATGAGACAGGACAATGAGCAGTTCTTC
>TRBV10-1|TRBD2|many|TRBJ2-3
CASSDGLAGGADTQYF
TGCGCCAGCAGCGATGGACTAGCGGGAGGGGCAGATACGCAGTATTTT
>TRBV24-1|TRBD2|many|TRBJ2-1
CATSDERGGDFEQFF
TGTGCCACCAGTGATGAGCGGGGAGGGGACTTTGAGCAGTTCTTC
>TRBV7-9|TRBD2|many|TRBJ2-1
CASSLLAGAVYNEQFF
TGTGCCAGCAGCTTACTTGCGGGAGCAGTCTACAATGAGCAGTTCTTC
>TRBV2|TRBD1|many|TRBJ1-6
CASRPGQVNSPLHF
TGTGCCAGCAGGCCGGGACAGGTGAATTCACCCCTCCACTTT
>TRBV28|NA|many|TRBJ1-2
CASHPGQSTYGYTF
TGTGCCAGCCATCCCGGACAGTCAACCTATGGCTACACCTTC
>TRBV5-4|TRBD2|NA|TRBJ2-2
CASTTGGGNTGELFF
TGTGCCAGCACCACTGGGGGGGGGAACACCGGGGAGCTGTTTTTT
>TRBV10-2|NA|NA|TRBJ1-5
CASSESQSHSNQPQHF
TGCGCCAGCAGTGAATCACAGAGCCATAGCAATCAGCCCCAGCATTTT
>TRBV7-2|TRBD2|NA|TRBJ2-5
CASSTGTSGRGRETQYF
TGTGCCAGCAGCACGGGGACTAGCGGGAGAGGAAGGGAGACCCAGTACTTC
>TRBV30|TRBD1|many|TRBJ2-1
CAWRRQGSNEQFF
TGTGCCTGGAGACGACAGGGGAGTAATGAGCAGTTCTTC
>TRBV28|NA|NA|TRBJ1-6
CASSFWTQNSPLHF
TGTGCCAGCAGTTTCTGGACCCAAAATTCACCCCTCCACTTT
>TRBV11-2|NA|many|TRBJ1-1
CASSPVLVGGDEAFF
TGTGCCAGCAGCCCAGTCCTGGTGGGGGGCGATGAAGCTTTCTTT
>TRBV12-3/TRBV12-4|NA|many|TRBJ2-1
CASSSTNEQFF
TGTGCCAGCAGTAGCACCAATGAGCAGTTCTTC
>TRBV10-3|NA|many|TRBJ1-5
CAISTPDQPQHF
TGTGCCATCAGCACCCCAGATCAGCCCCAGCATTTT
>TRBV12-3/TRBV12-4|NA|many|TRBJ2-3
CAIGSGISTDTQYF
TGTGCCATCGGAAGCGGAATCAGCACAGATACGCAGTATTTT
>TRBV20-1|NA|many|TRBJ2-1
CSARAQFSNEQFF
TGCAGTGCTAGAGCTCAGTTCTCCAATGAGCAGTTCTTC